The 26 T cell receptor beta chains in this list originate from one sample, sequenced in a study of blood T cells in healthy people across ages. The use of a sample-barcoded 5' primer and a J-beta primer mix characterized a second PCR of about 7 to 12 cycles. TCRdb reanalysed the 5' RACE reads using MiXCR and keeps one entry per CDR3 protein. This sample has approximately 780,000 distinct CDR3 sequences; roughly 24% occur once, and the top ten carry around 3%. These data were also reused for a study on T cells of mothers and their children.

The sequencing input was blood. The source is a boy aged 10-17 years in good health.

The chain recombines TRBV5-1 with TRBJ2-7, with 7 nucleotides matching TRBD1. CDR3 size: 16 residues. V lost 0 bases and J lost 3; bases outside the gene matches: 9. Germline V gene lookup returns CDR1 SGHRS and CDR2 YFSETQ. CDR3: CASSLGGQRLYYEQYF. For the CDR3, the DNA is TGCGCCAGCAGCTTGGGGGGACAGCGCCTTTACTACGAGCAGTACTTC.

The J gene is TRBJ2-7, the V gene TRBV10-3, with D perhaps matching TRBD2 (5 bases). The CDR3 contains 11 residues. V lost 5 bases and J lost 3, with 5 bases in between. Per the germline V gene, CDR1 is ENHRY and CDR2 is SYGVKD. The CDR3 sequence: CAISTSYEQYF. In nucleotides, the CDR3 is TGTGCCATCAGTACTAGCTACGAGCAGTACTTC.

The genes are TRBV7-9 and TRBJ1-2; D not certain. The V end was cut by 1 base, the J end by 4 bases, with 13 bases between. The length of the CDR3 is 15 residues. Germline loops: CDR1 SEHNR, CDR2 FQNEAQ (reference sequence). In DNA form, the CDR3 reads TGTGCCAGCAGCTTAGAGTCGGCTATAGGCTATGGCTACACCTTC. Its protein is CASSLESAIGYGYTF.

The chain uses TRBV20-1 and TRBJ2-5; 9 bases line up with TRBD1. The last part of the DNA fits TRBJ2-7 better; the J call may be wrong. Germline CDR1 reads DFQATT; CDR2 reads SNEGSKA (reference sequence). The CDR3 totals 14 residues. Written as DNA, the CDR3 is TGCAGTGCTAGGGGGGGGACAGGGAAGAACGAGCAGTACTTC. As protein: CSARGGTGKNEQYF.

This clonotype was counted a few times. The chain joins TRBV5-1 to TRBJ2-1; D call uncertain. Germline CDR1 and CDR2: SGHRS and YFSETQ. The CDR3 length is 14 residues. V was clipped by 1 base and J by 6 bases, with 11 bases between them. The CDR3 nucleotides are TGCGCCAGCAGCTTGAATCACTTACGCAATGAGCAGTTCTTC. Translated, it gives CASSLNHLRNEQFF. The full variable domain, with the rest looked up from reference TRBV5-1 and TRBJ2-1, is KAGVTQTPRYLIKTRGQQVTLSCSPISGHRSVSWYQQTPGQGLQFLFEYFSETQRNKGNFPGRFSGRQFSNSRSEMNVSTLELGDSALYLCASSLNHLRNEQFFGPGTRLTVL.

CDR3 coding DNA: TGTGCCAGCAGTTACTCTCAGGGGGTGGACACTGAAGCTTTCTTT. It encodes CASSYSQGVDTEAFF. The chain recombines TRBV6-6 with TRBJ1-1; 7 bases fit TRBD1. The CDR3 is 15 residues long. CDR1 and CDR2 from the germline V gene are MNHNY and SVGAGI (reference sequence). V lost 0 bases, J lost 3 bases, and 4 bases stayed unmatched.

This clonotype was seen a few times. V gene TRBV30 combines with J gene TRBJ2-1; D remains ambiguous. The CDR3 is 11 amino acids. Trimming pared 4 bases from V and 3 bases from J, leaving 4 bases between. Germline CDR1 is GTSNPN and CDR2 is SVGIG (reference sequence). The CDR3 DNA reads as TGTGCCTGGAACCACTACAATGAGCAGTTCTTC. Translation gives CAWNHYNEQFF.

A few counts support this clonotype. The CDR3: CAASSRPETQYF. CDR3 sequence (DNA): TGTGCCGCTTCAAGCCGTCCGGAGACCCAGTACTTC. The chain joins TRBV6-2 or TRBV6-3 to TRBJ2-5; D not resolved. Germline assignment: CDR1 MNHEY and CDR2 SVGEGT. CDR3 length: 12 amino acids. V lost 11 bases to trimming and J lost 5 bases, with 15 bases between them.

This clonotype was observed a few times. This sequence joins TRBV2 and TRBJ1-5, with no clear D. The germline V gene has CDR1 SNHLY and CDR2 FYNNEI. V was trimmed by 1 base and J by 4 bases, leaving 11 bases between them. The CDR3 spans 15 residues. The CDR3 protein is CASSEEGWANQPQHF. The CDR3 nucleotides read TGTGCCAGCAGTGAAGAGGGTTGGGCTAATCAGCCCCAGCATTTT.

The sample holds a few counts of this clonotype. The chain has TRBV2 and TRBJ2-1; D gene unclear. Germline V lookup: CDR1 SNHLY, CDR2 FYNNEI. The CDR3 loop spans 13 amino acids. The germline V and J ends were trimmed by 6 bases and 5 bases, with 11 bases remaining between them. The CDR3 sequence: CASRGESHNEQFF. The CDR3 nucleotides read TGTGCCAGCAGGGGCGAGAGCCACAATGAGCAGTTCTTC.

This clonotype was detected a few times. The rearrangement links TRBV18 to TRBJ1-2; no reliable D call. Looked up from germline, CDR1 is KGHSH and CDR2 is LQKENI. The CDR3 length is 12 residues. V was clipped by 0 bases and J by 8 bases, with 7 bases between them. This CDR3 is CASSPPGQGYTF. CDR3 in DNA: TGTGCCAGCTCACCACCAGGGCAAGGCTACACCTTC.

The V and J genes are TRBV20-1 and TRBJ2-7; D may match TRBD1 or TRBD2 (6 bases each). The tail of the sequence fits TRBJ2-5 better, so the J call may be wrong. This CDR3 has 14 amino acids. In germline, CDR1 is DFQATT, CDR2 SNEGSKA (reference sequence). The CDR3 here is CSARDTGGRETQYF. The CDR3 bases are TGCAGTGCTAGAGATACCGGGGGCCGAGAGACCCAGTACTTC.

The sample holds many counts of this clonotype. J is TRBJ2-7 and V is TRBV7-9; 7 nucleotides line up with TRBD1. V lost 5 bases, J lost 9 bases, and 10 bases stayed unmatched. The germline CDR1 and CDR2 sequences are SEHNR and FQNEAQ (reference sequence). The CDR3 loop spans 13 amino acids. This chain's CDR3 is CASSDGTATAQYF. The CDR3 coding sequence is TGTGCCAGCAGCGACGGGACAGCAACAGCGCAGTACTTC.

The rearrangement links TRBV7-9 to TRBJ1-4; D not resolved. The V end lost 7 bases, the J end lost 4 bases, and 4 bases lay between the germline ends. The CDR3 consists of 11 residues. In germline, CDR1 is SEHNR, CDR2 FQNEAQ (reference sequence). As DNA, the CDR3 is TGTGCCAGCACCCTTAATGAAAAACTGTTTTTT. Its protein is CASTLNEKLFF.

The V gene is TRBV20-1, the J gene TRBJ1-1; D is perhaps TRBD1 (6 bases). Trimming shortened V by 4 bases and J by 10 bases, and 16 bases separated the two germline ends. This CDR3 comprises 12 residues. CDR1 DFQATT and CDR2 SNEGSKA come from the germline V gene (reference sequence). The CDR3 spells CSAMEQGLSAFF. The CDR3 coding sequence is TGCAGTGCTATGGAACAGGGATTATCAGCTTTCTTT.

This clonotype has only a few counts. The genes are TRBV20-1 and TRBJ2-1; D is unclear. The length of the CDR3 is 13 residues. The V and J ends lost 5 bases and 3 bases respectively, with 11 bases between them. Germline V gene sequence: CDR1 DFQATT, CDR2 SNEGSKA (reference sequence). CDR3 sequence: CSAPRGDYNEQFF. CDR3 coding DNA: TGCAGTGCTCCCCGCGGAGACTACAATGAGCAGTTCTTC.

The J gene is TRBJ2-7, the V gene TRBV20-1; 8 bases are a match to TRBD2. The CDR3 contains 14 residues. Germline V gives CDR1 DFQATT, CDR2 SNEGSKA (reference sequence). The V segment lost 5 bases and the J segment 0 bases; nucleotides outside the gene matches: 6. CDR3 bases: TGCAGTGCTCGCGGACTAGCCCTCTCCTACGAGCAGTACTTC. Translating gives CSARGLALSYEQYF.

This rearrangement joins TRBV19 to TRBJ1-5; D is undetermined. Germline CDR1 is LNHDA and CDR2 is SQIVND (reference sequence). The CDR3 loop spans 14 amino acids. Trimming shortened V by 5 bases and J by 7 bases, and 15 bases separated the two germline ends. The CDR3 reads CASSPSAGPQPQHF. DNA for the CDR3: TGTGCCAGTAGTCCTTCGGCAGGACCACAGCCCCAGCATTTT.

This clonotype was counted only a few times. The chain has TRBV5-1 and TRBJ1-2, with unresolved D. V lost 5 bases, J lost 0 bases, and 8 bases lay in between. CDR3 length: 13 amino acids. The V gene's germline CDR1 is SGHRS and CDR2 YFSETQ. CDR3 in amino acids: CASRLRANYGYTF. The CDR3 nucleotides are TGCGCCAGCAGACTGAGGGCTAACTATGGCTACACCTTC. Full variable domain (missing parts from reference TRBV5-1 and TRBJ1-2): KAGVTQTPRYLIKTRGQQVTLSCSPISGHRSVSWYQQTPGQGLQFLFEYFSETQRNKGNFPGRFSGRQFSNSRSEMNVSTLELGDSALYLCASRLRANYGYTFGSGTRLTVV.

V gene TRBV20-1 combines with J gene TRBJ2-7, with D possibly called TRBD1 or TRBD2 (5 bases each). V shed 3 bases and J shed 3 bases, with 15 bases lying between them. The CDR3 is 14 amino acids. Germline values: CDR1 DFQATT, CDR2 SNEGSKA (reference sequence). CDR3 sequence (DNA): TGCAGTGCTAGGTTTGGGACGGCGTTCTACGAGCAGTACTTC. Its protein is CSARFGTAFYEQYF.

The V call is TRBV28, the J call TRBJ2-5; possibly TRBD2 for D (6 bases). Germline values: CDR1 MDHEN, CDR2 SYDVKM. V was trimmed by 5 bases and J by 5 bases, leaving 18 bases between them. This CDR3 region has 15 residues. The CDR3 DNA is TGTGCCAGCAGTCCCAACCCGGGGGTCGGGGAGACCCAGTACTTC. Its translation: CASSPNPGVGETQYF.

This sequence joins TRBV12-3 or TRBV12-4 and TRBJ2-1; a weak D match, TRBD1 (6 bases). This CDR3 is 17 amino acids long. V was cut by 3 bases and J by 1 base, with 16 bases left in between. This CDR3 is CASSFLTGQGSYNEQFF. DNA for the CDR3: TGTGCCAGCAGTTTTCTAACAGGCCAGGGGTCCTACAATGAGCAGTTCTTC.

The chain joins TRBV7-9 to TRBJ2-5, with TRBD1 matching over 7 bases. V trimming: 5 bases; J trimming: 0 bases; junction bases outside the gene matches: 6. The V gene's germline CDR1 is SEHNR and CDR2 FQNEAQ (reference sequence). This CDR3 comprises 15 residues. As DNA, the CDR3 is TGTGCCAGCAGCACATGGGGACAGCACCAAGAGACCCAGTACTTC. Encoded protein: CASSTWGQHQETQYF.

The chain links TRBV12-5 to TRBJ2-7; D is undetermined. V was cut by 5 bases and J by 1 base, with 6 bases left in between. The CDR3 extends over 12 amino acids. Germline CDR1 reads LGHNT; CDR2 reads FRNRAP. CDR3 residues: CASGPGSYEQYF. The CDR3 region has the DNA TGTGCTAGTGGTCCCGGATCCTACGAGCAGTACTTC.

This clonotype has a single count. V gene TRBV20-1 combines with J gene TRBJ2-2; TRBD2 is a possible D gene (6 bases). This CDR3 is 12 amino acids long. Trimming removed 6 bases at V and 7 bases at J, with 12 bases between. Germline lookup yields CDR1 DFQATT and CDR2 SNEGSKA (reference sequence). The CDR3 loop reads CSARDFSGELFF. CDR3 in DNA: TGCAGTGCCCGGGACTTCAGCGGGGAGCTGTTTTTT.

This chain links TRBV27 with TRBJ2-7; D perhaps matches TRBD1 (6 bases). This CDR3 contains 14 residues. V was cut by 3 bases and J by 1 base, with 10 bases left in between. The germline CDR1 and CDR2 sequences are MNHEY and SMNVEV (reference sequence). The CDR3 region has the DNA TGTGCCAGCAGTTTCGGGGACACTTCCTACGAGCAGTACTTC. This translates into CASSFGDTSYEQYF.